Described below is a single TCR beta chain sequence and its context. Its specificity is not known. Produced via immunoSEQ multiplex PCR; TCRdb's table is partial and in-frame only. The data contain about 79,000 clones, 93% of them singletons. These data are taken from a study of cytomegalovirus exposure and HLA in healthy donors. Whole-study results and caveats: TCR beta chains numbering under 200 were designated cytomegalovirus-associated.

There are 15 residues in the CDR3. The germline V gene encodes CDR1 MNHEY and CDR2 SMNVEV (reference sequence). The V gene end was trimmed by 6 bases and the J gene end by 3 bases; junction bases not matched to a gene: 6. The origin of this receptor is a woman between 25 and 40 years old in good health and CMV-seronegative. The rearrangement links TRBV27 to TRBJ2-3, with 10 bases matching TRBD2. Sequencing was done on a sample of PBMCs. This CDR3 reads CASRLPGLATDTQYF. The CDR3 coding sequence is TGTGCCAGCAGACTACCGGGACTAGCGACAGATACGCAGTATTTT.